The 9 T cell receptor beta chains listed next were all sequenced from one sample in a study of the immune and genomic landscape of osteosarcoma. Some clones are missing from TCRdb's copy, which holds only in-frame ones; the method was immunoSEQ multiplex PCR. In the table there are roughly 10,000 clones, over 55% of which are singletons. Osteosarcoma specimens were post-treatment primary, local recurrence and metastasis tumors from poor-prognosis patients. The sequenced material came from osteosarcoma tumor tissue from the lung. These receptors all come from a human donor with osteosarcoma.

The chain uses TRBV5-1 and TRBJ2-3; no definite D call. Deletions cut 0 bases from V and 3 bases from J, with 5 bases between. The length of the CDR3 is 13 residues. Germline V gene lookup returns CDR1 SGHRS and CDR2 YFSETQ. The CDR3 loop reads CASSLGETDTQYF. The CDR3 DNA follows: TGCGCCAGCAGCTTGGGAGAGACAGATACGCAGTATTTT.

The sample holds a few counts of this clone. The CDR3 coding sequence is TGTGCCAGCAGCCCTCGTGGCTACACCTTC. This translates into CASSPRGYTF. This sequence joins TRBV2 and TRBJ1-2, with D uncertain. The CDR3 is made up of 10 amino acids. Germline V gene data show CDR1 as SNHLY and CDR2 as FYNNEI. V lost 6 bases to trimming and J lost 7 bases, with 6 bases between them.

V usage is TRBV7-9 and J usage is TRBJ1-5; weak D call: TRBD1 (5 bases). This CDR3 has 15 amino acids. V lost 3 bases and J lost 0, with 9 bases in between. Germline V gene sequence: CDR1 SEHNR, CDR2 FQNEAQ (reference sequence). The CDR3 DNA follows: TGTGCCAGCAGCTTGGGGACCTATAGCAATCAGCCCCAGCATTTT. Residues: CASSLGTYSNQPQHF. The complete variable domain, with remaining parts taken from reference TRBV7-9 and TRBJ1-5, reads DTGVSQNPRHKITKRGQNVTFRCDPISEHNRLYWYRQTLGQGPEFLTYFQNEAQLEKSRLLSDRFSAERPKGSFSTLEIQRTEQGDSAMYLCASSLGTYSNQPQHFGDGTRLSIL.

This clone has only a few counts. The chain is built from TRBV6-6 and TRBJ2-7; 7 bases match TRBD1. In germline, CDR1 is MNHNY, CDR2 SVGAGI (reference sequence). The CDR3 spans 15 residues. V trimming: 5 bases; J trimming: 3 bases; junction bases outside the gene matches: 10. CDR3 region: CASSPPGQKDYEQYF. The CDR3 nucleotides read TGTGCCAGCAGTCCTCCGGGACAGAAGGACTACGAGCAGTACTTC.

CDR3 sequence (DNA): TGTGCCAGCAGCCCGGGACTGGAGCAGTTCTTC. Amino acids: CASSPGLEQFF. V is TRBV11-2 and J is TRBJ2-1; tentatively, D is TRBD2 (6 bases). Per the germline V gene, CDR1 is SGHAT and CDR2 is FQNNGV. The CDR3 spans 11 residues. V was trimmed by 5 bases and J by 10 bases, leaving 9 bases between them.

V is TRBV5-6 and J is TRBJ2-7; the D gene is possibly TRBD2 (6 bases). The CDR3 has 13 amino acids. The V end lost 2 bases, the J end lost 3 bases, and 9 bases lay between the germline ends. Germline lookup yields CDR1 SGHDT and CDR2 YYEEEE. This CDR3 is CASSFNGGYEQYF. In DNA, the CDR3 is TGTGCCAGCAGCTTCAACGGGGGCTACGAGCAGTACTTC.

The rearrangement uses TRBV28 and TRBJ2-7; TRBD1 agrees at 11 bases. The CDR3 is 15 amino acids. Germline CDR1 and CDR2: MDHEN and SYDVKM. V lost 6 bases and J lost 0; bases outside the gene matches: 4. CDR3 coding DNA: TGTGCCAGCAGGCAAGGGACAGGGGGCTCCTACGAGCAGTACTTC. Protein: CASRQGTGGSYEQYF. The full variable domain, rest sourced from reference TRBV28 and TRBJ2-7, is DVKVTQSSRYLVKRTGEKVFLECVQDMDHENMFWYRQDPGLGLRLIYFSYDVKMKEKGDIPEGYSVSREKKERFSLILESASTNQTSMYLCASRQGTGGSYEQYFGPGTRLTVT.

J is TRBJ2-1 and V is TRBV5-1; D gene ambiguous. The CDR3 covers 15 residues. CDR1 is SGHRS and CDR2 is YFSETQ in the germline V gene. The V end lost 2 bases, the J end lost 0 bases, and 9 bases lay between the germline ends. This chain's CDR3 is CASSFTLNSYNEQFF. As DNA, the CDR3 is TGCGCCAGCAGCTTTACTCTTAACTCCTACAATGAGCAGTTCTTC.

CDR3 protein: CASSLGGGRAVGEQYF. The CDR3 DNA reads as TGTGCCAGCAGCTTAGGAGGCGGGAGGGCCGTCGGTGAGCAGTACTTC. This chain connects TRBV7-6 to TRBJ2-7; 9 bases agree with TRBD2. V lost 1 base to trimming and J lost 7 bases; unmatched junction nucleotides: 11. CDR1 SGHVS and CDR2 FNYEAQ come from the germline V gene. This CDR3 region has 16 residues. Full variable domain (rest looked up from reference TRBV7-6 and TRBJ2-7): GAGVSQSPRYKVTKRGQDVALRCDPISGHVSLYWYRQALGQGPEFLTYFNYEAQQDKSGLPNDRFSAERPEGSISTLTIQRTEQRDSAMYRCASSLGGGRAVGEQYFGPGTRLTVT.